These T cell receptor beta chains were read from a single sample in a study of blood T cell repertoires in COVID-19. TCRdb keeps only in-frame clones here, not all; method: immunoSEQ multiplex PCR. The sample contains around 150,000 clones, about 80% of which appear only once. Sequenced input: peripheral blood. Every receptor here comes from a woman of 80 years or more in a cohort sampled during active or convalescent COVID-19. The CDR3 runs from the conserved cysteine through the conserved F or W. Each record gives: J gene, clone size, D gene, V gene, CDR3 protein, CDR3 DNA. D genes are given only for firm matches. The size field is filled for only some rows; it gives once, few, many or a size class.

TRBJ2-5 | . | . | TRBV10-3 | CAISESIQGETQYF | TGTGCCATCAGTGAGTCGATTCAGGGAGAGACCCAGTACTTC
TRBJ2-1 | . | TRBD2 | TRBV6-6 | CASTYQASGYNEQFF | TGTGCCAGCACCTACCAGGCTAGCGGGTACAATGAGCAGTTCTTC
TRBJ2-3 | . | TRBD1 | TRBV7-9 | CASSLVQGTGDTQYF | TGTGCCAGCAGCTTAGTACAGGGGACGGGAGATACGCAGTATTTT
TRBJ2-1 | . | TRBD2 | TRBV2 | CASSREGFIYNEQFF | TGTGCCAGCAGTCGGGAGGGTTTTATATACAATGAGCAGTTCTTC
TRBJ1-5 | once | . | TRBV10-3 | CAISESMGHQPQHF | TGTGCCATCAGTGAGTCGATGGGCCATCAGCCCCAGCATTTT
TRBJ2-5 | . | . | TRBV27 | CASSYRGSRGETQYF | TGTGCCAGCAGTTATCGGGGGTCTAGAGGAGAGACCCAGTACTTC
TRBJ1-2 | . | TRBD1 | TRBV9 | CASSTTGGAQYGYTF | TGTGCCAGCAGCACAACAGGGGGCGCTCAGTATGGCTACACCTTC
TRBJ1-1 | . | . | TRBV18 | CASSPVDTEAFF | TGTGCCAGCTCGCCAGTAGACACTGAAGCTTTCTTT
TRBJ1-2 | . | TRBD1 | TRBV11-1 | CASSPDRAQGYTF | TGTGCCAGCAGCCCTGACAGGGCCCAAGGCTACACCTTC
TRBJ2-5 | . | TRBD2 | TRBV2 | CASRSPPSGKETQYF | TGTGCCAGCAGGTCCCCCCCTAGCGGTAAAGAGACCCAGTACTTC
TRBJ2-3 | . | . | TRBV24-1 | CATSDRARDGTDTQYF | TGTGCCACCAGTGATAGGGCCAGGGATGGCACAGATACGCAGTATTTT
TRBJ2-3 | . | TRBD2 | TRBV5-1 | CASSLSGRGVTDTQYF | TGCGCCAGCAGCTTGTCGGGGCGGGGGGTCACAGATACGCAGTATTTT
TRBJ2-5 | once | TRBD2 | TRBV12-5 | CASGQLRLAGGLETQYF | TGTGCTAGTGGTCAACTCCGACTAGCGGGGGGGCTGGAGACCCAGTACTTC
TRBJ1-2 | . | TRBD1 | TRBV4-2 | CASSQQGVDGYTF | TGTGCCAGCAGCCAACAGGGGGTCGATGGCTACACCTTC
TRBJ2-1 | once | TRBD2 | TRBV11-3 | CASSPGTSGYNEQFF | TGTGCCAGCAGTCCCGGGACTAGCGGTTACAATGAGCAGTTCTTC
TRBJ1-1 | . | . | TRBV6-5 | CASSLLNTEAFF | TGTGCCAGCAGCCTCCTAAACACTGAAGCTTTCTTT
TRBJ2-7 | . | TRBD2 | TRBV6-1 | CASSEASTGGYEQYF | TGTGCCAGCAGTGAAGCCTCTACGGGGGGGTACGAGCAGTACTTC
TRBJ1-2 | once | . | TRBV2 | CASSIGTGINYGYTF | TGTGCCAGCAGTATAGGTACAGGAATCAACTATGGCTACACCTTC
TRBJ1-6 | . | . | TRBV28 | CASSLPPAVSPLHF | TGTGCCAGCAGCTTACCCCCCGCGGTTTCACCCCTCCACTTT
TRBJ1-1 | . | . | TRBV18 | CASSPSLTSHTEAFF | TGTGCCAGCTCACCATCCTTGACATCCCACACTGAAGCTTTCTTT
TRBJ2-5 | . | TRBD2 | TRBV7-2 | CASSPTGLAGGETQYF | TGTGCCAGCAGCCCGACCGGACTAGCGGGGGGGGAGACCCAGTACTTC
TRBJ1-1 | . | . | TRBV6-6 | CASSQAGEGAFF | TGTGCCAGCAGTCAGGCCGGAGAAGGAGCTTTCTTT
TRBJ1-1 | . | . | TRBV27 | CASRRGGGPNTEAFF | TGTGCCAGCAGACGGGGCGGGGGACCGAACACTGAAGCTTTCTTT
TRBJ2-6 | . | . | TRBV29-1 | CSVEGRSGANVLTF | TGCAGCGTTGAGGGCCGCTCTGGGGCCAACGTCCTGACTTTC
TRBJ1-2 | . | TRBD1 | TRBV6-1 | CASSEGQGVNYGYTF | TGTGCCAGCAGTGAGGGGCAGGGGGTTAACTATGGCTACACCTTC
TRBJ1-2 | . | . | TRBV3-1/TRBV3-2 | CASSPGQYYGYTF | TGTGCCAGCAGCCCAGGACAGTACTATGGCTACACCTTC
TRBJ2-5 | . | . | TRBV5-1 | CASSLAVSEQETQYF | TGCGCCAGCAGCTTGGCGGTTAGCGAGCAAGAGACCCAGTACTTC
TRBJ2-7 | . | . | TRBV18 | CASSPPGRGNLEQYF | TGTGCCAGCTCACCGCCCGGGCGGGGAAATCTCGAGCAGTACTTC
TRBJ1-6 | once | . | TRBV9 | CAGPPRFSYGQPEAGNSPLHF | TGTGCCGGACCTCCCCGGTTTAGTTACGGACAACCCGAAGCGGGTAATTCACCCCTCCACTTT
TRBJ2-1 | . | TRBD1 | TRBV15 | CATSRLGQGANEQFF | TGTGCCACCAGCAGACTCGGACAGGGGGCAAATGAGCAGTTCTTC
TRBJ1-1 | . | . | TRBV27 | CASSLAGAWMNTEAFF | TGTGCCAGCAGTTTGGCGGGGGCTTGGATGAACACTGAAGCTTTCTTT
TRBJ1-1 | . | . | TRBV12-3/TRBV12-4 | CASSLRTEAFF | TGTGCCAGCAGTTTACGCACTGAAGCTTTCTTT
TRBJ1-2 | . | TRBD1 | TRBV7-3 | CASSQGDGLGYTF | TGTGCCAGCAGCCAGGGGGACGGACTCGGCTACACCTTC
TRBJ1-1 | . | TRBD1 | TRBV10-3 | CATRVDTGGFGTEAFF | TGTGCCACCCGAGTGGATACAGGGGGTTTTGGAACTGAAGCTTTCTTT
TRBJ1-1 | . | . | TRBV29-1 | CSVRKLGNTEAFF | TGCAGCGTGAGGAAACTCGGGAACACTGAAGCTTTCTTT
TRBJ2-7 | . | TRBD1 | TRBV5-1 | CASSSRDRDISYEQYF | TGCGCCAGCAGCTCGCGGGACAGGGATATCTCCTACGAGCAGTACTTC
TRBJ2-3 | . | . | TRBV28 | CASSEQGAGTDTQYF | TGTGCCAGCAGCGAACAGGGCGCTGGCACAGATACGCAGTATTTT
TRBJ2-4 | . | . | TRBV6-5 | CASTTASGKNIQYF | TGTGCCAGCACTACAGCCTCGGGGAAAAACATTCAGTACTTC
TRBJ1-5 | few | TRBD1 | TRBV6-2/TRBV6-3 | CASSYAGQVNQPQHF | TGTGCCAGCAGTTACGCGGGACAGGTGAATCAGCCCCAGCATTTT
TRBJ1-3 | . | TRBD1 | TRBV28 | CASSPWHRGKWNTIYF | TGTGCCAGCAGTCCGTGGCACAGGGGAAAGTGGAACACCATATATTTT
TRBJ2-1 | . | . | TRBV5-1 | CASSISGLQFF | TGCGCCAGCAGCATTAGCGGACTGCAGTTCTTC
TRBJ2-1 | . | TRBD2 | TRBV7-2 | CASSFERGNYNEQFF | TGTGCCAGCAGCTTCGAGCGGGGGAACTACAATGAGCAGTTCTTC
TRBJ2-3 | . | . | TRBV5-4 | CASQSHGVRTDTQYF | TGTGCCAGCCAATCCCACGGCGTGAGGACAGATACGCAGTATTTT
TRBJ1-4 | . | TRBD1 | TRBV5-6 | CASSPTGGSEKLFF | TGTGCCAGCAGCCCGACAGGGGGAAGTGAAAAACTGTTTTTT
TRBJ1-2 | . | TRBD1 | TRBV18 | CASSPLDRVNAGYTF | TGTGCCAGCTCACCGTTGGACAGGGTTAATGCTGGCTACACCTTC
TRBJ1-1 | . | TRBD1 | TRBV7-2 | CASSLGTGGGEAFF | TGTGCCAGCAGCTTAGGGACAGGGGGTGGGGAAGCTTTCTTT
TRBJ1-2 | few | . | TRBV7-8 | CASSVSGIGNFYGYTF | TGTGCCAGCAGCGTTTCCGGGATAGGGAACTTCTATGGCTACACCTTC
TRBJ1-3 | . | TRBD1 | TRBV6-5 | CASSPYRGEGNTIYF | TGTGCCAGCAGTCCATACAGGGGCGAGGGAAACACCATATATTTT
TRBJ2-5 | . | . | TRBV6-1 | CASSEAGLQETQYF | TGTGCCAGCAGTGAGGCAGGCCTCCAAGAGACCCAGTACTTC
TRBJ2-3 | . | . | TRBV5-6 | CASSSPTDRSTDTQYF | TGTGCCAGCAGCTCCCCGACGGACAGAAGCACAGATACGCAGTATTTT
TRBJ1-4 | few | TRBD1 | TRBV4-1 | CASSQEGQGREKLFF | TGCGCCAGCAGCCAAGAGGGACAGGGGCGAGAAAAACTGTTTTTT
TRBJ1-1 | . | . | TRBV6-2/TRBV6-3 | CASSEARRMNTEAFF | TGTGCCAGCAGTGAGGCCCGGAGGATGAACACTGAAGCTTTCTTT
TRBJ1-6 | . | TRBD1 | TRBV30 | CAWRGQGTSPLHF | TGTGCCTGGAGGGGACAGGGGACTTCACCCCTCCACTTT